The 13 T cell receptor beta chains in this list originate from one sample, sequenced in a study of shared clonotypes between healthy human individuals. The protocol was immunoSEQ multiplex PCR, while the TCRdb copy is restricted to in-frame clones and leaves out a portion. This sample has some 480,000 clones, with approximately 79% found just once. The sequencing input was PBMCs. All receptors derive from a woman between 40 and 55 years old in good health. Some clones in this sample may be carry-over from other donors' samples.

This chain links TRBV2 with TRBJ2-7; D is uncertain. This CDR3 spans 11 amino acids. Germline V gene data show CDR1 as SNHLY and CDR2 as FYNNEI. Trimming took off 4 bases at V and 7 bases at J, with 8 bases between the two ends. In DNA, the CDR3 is TGTGCCAGCAGTGGGTCCCGGGAGCAGTACTTC. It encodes CASSGSREQYF.

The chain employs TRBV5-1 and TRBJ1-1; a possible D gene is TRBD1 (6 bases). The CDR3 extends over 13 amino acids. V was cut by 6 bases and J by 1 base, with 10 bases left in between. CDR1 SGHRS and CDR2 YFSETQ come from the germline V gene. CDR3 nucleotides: TGCGCCAGCACCATGGGACAGAACACTGAAGCTTTCTTT. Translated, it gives CASTMGQNTEAFF.

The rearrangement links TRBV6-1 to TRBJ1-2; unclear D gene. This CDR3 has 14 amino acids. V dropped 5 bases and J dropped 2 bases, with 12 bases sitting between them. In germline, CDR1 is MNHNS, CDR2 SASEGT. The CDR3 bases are TGTGCCAGCAGTTCCCGTAGAGGGAACTATGGCTACACCTTC. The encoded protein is CASSSRRGNYGYTF.

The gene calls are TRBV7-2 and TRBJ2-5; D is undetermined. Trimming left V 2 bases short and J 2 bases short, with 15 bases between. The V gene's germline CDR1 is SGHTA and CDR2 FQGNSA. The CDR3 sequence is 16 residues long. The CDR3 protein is CASSLLASLSQETQYF. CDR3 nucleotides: TGTGCCAGCAGCTTACTGGCAAGCCTGTCACAAGAGACCCAGTACTTC.

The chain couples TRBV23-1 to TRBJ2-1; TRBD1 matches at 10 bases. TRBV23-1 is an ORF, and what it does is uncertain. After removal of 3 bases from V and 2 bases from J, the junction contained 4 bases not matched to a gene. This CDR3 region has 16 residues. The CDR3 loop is CASSHRDRGPYNEQFF. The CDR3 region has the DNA TGCGCCAGCAGTCACCGGGACAGGGGACCCTACAATGAGCAGTTCTTC.

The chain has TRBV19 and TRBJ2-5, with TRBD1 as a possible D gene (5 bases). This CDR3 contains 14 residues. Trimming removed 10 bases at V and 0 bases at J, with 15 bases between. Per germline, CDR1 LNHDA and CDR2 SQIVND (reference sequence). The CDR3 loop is CATLGLVHQETQYF. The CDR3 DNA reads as TGTGCCACCCTGGGGCTAGTGCACCAAGAGACCCAGTACTTC.

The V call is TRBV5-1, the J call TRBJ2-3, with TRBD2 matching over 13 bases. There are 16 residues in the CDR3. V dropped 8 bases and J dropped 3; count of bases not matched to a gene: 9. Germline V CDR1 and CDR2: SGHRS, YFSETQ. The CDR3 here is CASRRTSGSWTDTQYF. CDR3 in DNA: TGCGCCAGTCGCCGGACTAGCGGGAGCTGGACAGATACGCAGTATTTT.

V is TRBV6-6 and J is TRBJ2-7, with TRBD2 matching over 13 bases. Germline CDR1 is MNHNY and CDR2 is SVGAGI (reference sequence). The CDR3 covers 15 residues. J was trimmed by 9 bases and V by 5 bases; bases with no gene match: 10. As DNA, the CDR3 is TGTGCCAGCAGTCCTCGGACTAGCGGGAGTCTGGTGCAGTACTTC. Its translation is CASSPRTSGSLVQYF.

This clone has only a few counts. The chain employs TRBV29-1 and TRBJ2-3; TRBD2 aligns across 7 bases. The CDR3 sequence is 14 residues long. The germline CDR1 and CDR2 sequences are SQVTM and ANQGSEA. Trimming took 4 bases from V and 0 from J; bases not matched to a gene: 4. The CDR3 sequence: CSVAMGGSTDTQYF. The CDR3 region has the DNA TGCAGCGTTGCAATGGGGGGGAGCACAGATACGCAGTATTTT.

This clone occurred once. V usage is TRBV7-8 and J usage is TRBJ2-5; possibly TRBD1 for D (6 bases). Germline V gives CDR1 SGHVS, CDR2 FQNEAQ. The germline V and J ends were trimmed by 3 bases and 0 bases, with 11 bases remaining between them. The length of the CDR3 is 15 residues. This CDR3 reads CASSLGQTYQETQYF. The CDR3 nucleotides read TGTGCCAGCAGCTTGGGACAAACGTACCAAGAGACCCAGTACTTC.

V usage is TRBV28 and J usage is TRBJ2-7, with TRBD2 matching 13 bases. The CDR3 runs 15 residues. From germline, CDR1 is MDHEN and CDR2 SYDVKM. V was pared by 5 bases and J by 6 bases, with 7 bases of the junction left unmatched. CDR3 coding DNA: TGTGCCAGCAGTCCTACTGGACTAGCGGGAGCCGAGCAGTACTTC. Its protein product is CASSPTGLAGAEQYF.

The chain's CDR3 is CASSLSSSPGELFF. The CDR3 nucleotides read TGTGCCAGCAGTTTATCATCCAGCCCCGGGGAGCTGTTTTTT. The chain has TRBV27 and TRBJ2-2; D gene unclear. Germline V gene lookup returns CDR1 MNHEY and CDR2 SMNVEV (reference sequence). Trimming removed 0 bases from V and 6 bases from J, with 8 bases in between. The CDR3 totals 14 residues.

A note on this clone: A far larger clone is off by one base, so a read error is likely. The CDR3 is CAWEGNMDTEAFF. CDR3 nucleotides: TGTGCCTGGGAGGGAAACATGGACACTGAAGCTTTCTTT. The chain links TRBV30 to TRBJ1-1; no clear D. The V end was cut by 5 bases, the J end by 3 bases, with 13 bases between. This CDR3 comprises 13 residues. The V gene's germline CDR1 is GTSNPN and CDR2 SVGIG (reference sequence).